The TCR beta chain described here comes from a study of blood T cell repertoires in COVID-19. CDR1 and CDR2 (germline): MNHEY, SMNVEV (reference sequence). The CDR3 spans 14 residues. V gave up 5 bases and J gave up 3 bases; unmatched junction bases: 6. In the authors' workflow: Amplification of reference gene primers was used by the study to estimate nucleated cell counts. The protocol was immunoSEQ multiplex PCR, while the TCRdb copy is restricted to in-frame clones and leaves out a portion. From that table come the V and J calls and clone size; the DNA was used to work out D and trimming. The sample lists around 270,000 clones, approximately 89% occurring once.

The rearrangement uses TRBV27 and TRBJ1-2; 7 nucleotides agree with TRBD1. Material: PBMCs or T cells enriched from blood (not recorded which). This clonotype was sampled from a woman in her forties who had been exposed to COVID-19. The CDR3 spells CASSSLGTDYGYTF. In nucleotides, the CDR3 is TGTGCCAGCAGTAGCCTCGGGACAGACTATGGCTACACCTTC.